The T cell receptor (beta chain) described here comes from a study of graft-versus-host responses after intestinal transplantation. Clones were sequenced by immunoSEQ multiplex PCR, and TCRdb holds only the in-frame ones, with some missing. This table holds 15,000 to 18,000 clones, around 35% found once. The CDR3 runs to 13 residues. V was pared by 5 bases and J by 9 bases, with 14 bases between. Germline CDR1 MDHEN, CDR2 SYDVKM. This clone was picked up a small number of times. This receptor was obtained from a human patient who received an intestinal transplant. This specimen consisted of alloreactive CD4+ T cells from a mixed lymphocyte reaction culture, obtained before intestinal transplant. Stated subset: CFSE-low proliferating T cells sorted from roughly 6-day pre-transplant mixed lymphocyte reaction (GvH or HvG direction). This chain joins TRBV28 and TRBJ2-1; D is undetermined. Written as DNA, the CDR3 is TGTGCCAGCAGTCCCGCGGCCCGAATTGAGCAGTTCTTC. It codes for CASSPAARIEQFF. The variable domain in full, completed from reference TRBV28 and TRBJ2-1, reads DVKVTQSSRYLVKRTGEKVFLECVQDMDHENMFWYRQDPGLGLRLIYFSYDVKMKEKGDIPEGYSVSREKKERFSLILESASTNQTSMYLCASSPAARIEQFFGPGTRLTVL.